Shown below are 8 T cell receptor beta chains from a single sample sequenced in a study of control samples from healthy donors and cancer patients. The repertoire was sequenced with immunoSEQ multiplex PCR; TCRdb's copy has only in-frame clones and lacks some. Of some 130,000 clones listed, around 92% are singletons. Sequencing was done on a sample of blood. Receptors originate from a woman aged 50 to 60 in good health.

The CDR3 loop is CASCRGVGQPQHF. The DNA for the CDR3 is TGCGCCAGCTGCAGGGGAGTTGGCCAGCCCCAGCATTTT. The rearrangement links TRBV10-1 to TRBJ1-5, with D possibly being TRBD1 (6 bases). The CDR3 covers 13 residues. Trimming cost V 8 bases and J 7 bases, with 15 bases left between them. Germline lookup yields CDR1 WNHNN and CDR2 SYGVQD (reference sequence).

The gene calls are TRBV7-9 and TRBJ2-1; D call uncertain. V lost 5 bases and J lost 4, with 9 bases in between. CDR1 is SEHNR and CDR2 is FQNEAQ in the germline V gene (reference sequence). The CDR3 loop spans 13 amino acids. The CDR3 DNA reads TGTGCCAGCAGCACCGAGAAGTACAATGAGCAGTTCTTC. Its protein product is CASSTEKYNEQFF.

This chain links TRBV5-5 with TRBJ2-1, with TRBD1 identical over 10 bases. J was trimmed by 8 bases and V by 3 bases; bases with no gene match: 2. This CDR3 region has 13 residues. Germline CDR1 and CDR2: SGHKS and YYEKEE (reference sequence). The CDR3 DNA reads as TGTGCCAGCAGCTGGGACAGGGGTCATGAGCAGTTCTTC. Its protein product is CASSWDRGHEQFF.

The genes are TRBV2 and TRBJ1-4; 10 nucleotides align to TRBD1. This CDR3 is 15 amino acids long. V shed 6 bases and J 4 bases; nucleotides not matched to a gene: 5. Germline V gene data show CDR1 as SNHLY and CDR2 as FYNNEI. The CDR3: CASSARTGGNEKLFF. CDR3 coding DNA: TGTGCCAGCAGCGCCAGGACAGGGGGTAATGAAAAACTGTTTTTT. Full variable domain (outside the CDR3, taken from reference TRBV2 and TRBJ1-4): EPEVTQTPSHQVTQMGQEVILRCVPISNHLYFYWYRQILGQKVEFLVSFYNNEISEKSEIFDDQFSVERPDGSNFTLKIRSTKLEDSAMYFCASSARTGGNEKLFFGSGTQLSVL.

The rearrangement links TRBV19 to TRBJ1-5, with TRBD1 matching over 8 bases. Germline CDR1 and CDR2: LNHDA and SQIVND (reference sequence). The CDR3 runs 13 residues. V was pared by 6 bases and J by 4 bases, with 2 bases of the junction left unmatched. CDR3 sequence: CASRDRENQPQHF. CDR3 in DNA: TGTGCCAGTAGGGACAGGGAGAATCAGCCCCAGCATTTT.

This clone was detected a few times. The V and J genes are TRBV19 and TRBJ2-2; the D gene is possibly TRBD1 (6 bases). The CDR3 consists of 15 residues. V lost 3 bases and J 7 bases, leaving 15 bases between the germline ends. Germline CDR1 is LNHDA and CDR2 is SQIVND (reference sequence). The CDR3: CASSISGARGGELFF. The CDR3 bases are TGTGCCAGTAGTATTTCCGGGGCCAGGGGCGGGGAGCTGTTTTTT.

This clone was observed a single time. The chain combines TRBV29-1 with TRBJ2-3, with D uncertain. The ends were cut back, 4 bases at V and 2 bases at J, with 10 bases in the middle. CDR3 length: 13 amino acids. CDR1 SQVTM and CDR2 ANQGSEA come from the germline V gene. CDR3 residues: CSVGPRNTDTQYF. As DNA, the CDR3 is TGCAGCGTTGGTCCAAGAAACACAGATACGCAGTATTTT.

This rearrangement joins TRBV4-1 to TRBJ2-3; D unclear. V shed 0 bases and J shed 4 bases, with 14 bases lying between them. Germline lookup yields CDR1 MGHRA and CDR2 YSYEKL. This CDR3 contains 16 residues. This chain's CDR3 is CASSQDPSPNSDTQYF. CDR3 in DNA: TGCGCCAGCAGCCAAGATCCCTCCCCCAACTCAGATACGCAGTATTTT.